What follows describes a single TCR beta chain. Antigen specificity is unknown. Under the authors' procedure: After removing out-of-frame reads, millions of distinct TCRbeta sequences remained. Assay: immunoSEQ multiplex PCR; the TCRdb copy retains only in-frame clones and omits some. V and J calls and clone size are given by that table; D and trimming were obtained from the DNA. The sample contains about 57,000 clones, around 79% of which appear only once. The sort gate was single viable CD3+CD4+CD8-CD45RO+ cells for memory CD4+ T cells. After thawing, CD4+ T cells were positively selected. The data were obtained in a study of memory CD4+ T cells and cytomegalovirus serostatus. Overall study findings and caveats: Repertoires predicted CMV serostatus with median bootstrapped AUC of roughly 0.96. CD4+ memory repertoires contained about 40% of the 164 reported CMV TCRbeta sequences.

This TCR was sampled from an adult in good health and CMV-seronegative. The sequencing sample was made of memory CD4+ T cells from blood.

The CDR3 spells CASSRDSVNNNYGYTF. In DNA form, the CDR3 reads TGTGCCAGCAGTCGGGACAGCGTTAACAATAACTATGGCTACACCTTC. The rearrangement joins TRBV2 to TRBJ1-2; 7 bases are shared with TRBD1. Germline-derived CDR1 and CDR2 are SNHLY and FYNNEI. The CDR3 length is 16 residues. V lost 5 bases and J lost 1; bases outside the gene matches: 10. Filled out from reference TRBV2 and TRBJ1-2, the complete variable domain reads EPEVTQTPSHQVTQMGQEVILRCVPISNHLYFYWYRQILGQKVEFLVSFYNNEISEKSEIFDDQFSVERPDGSNFTLKIRSTKLEDSAMYFCASSRDSVNNNYGYTFGSGTRLTVV.